A selection of T cell receptor beta chains follows, all from one sample in a study of response to subunit inactivated influenza vaccine. TCRdb re-analysed the RT-PCR reads in MiXCR, keeping a single row per CDR3 protein. The sample records about 520,000 distinct CDR3 sequences, around 7.7% being singletons. The sample consisted of PBMCs from blood, taken roughly 24 months after vaccination. All receptors derive from a man aged 45-69 years who received an inactivated influenza vaccine. Both conserved end residues are part of each CDR3. Fields, in order: J gene, CDR3 length, clone size, D gene, V gene, CDR3 DNA, CDR3 protein. The D gene is left open where the match is weak. Clone size is stated in some rows and not others, as once, few, many or a class when expanded.

J: TRBJ1-3; length: 16; size: many; D: .; V: TRBV9; DNA: TGTGCCAGCAGCGTAGAACCTGGGGGTCGTGGAAACACCATATATTTT; CDR3: CASSVEPGGRGNTIYF
J: TRBJ2-5; length: 14; size: .; D: .; V: TRBV7-2; DNA: TGTGCCAGCAGCCCACTGGGGCGGGCCAGCGCCCAGTACTTC; CDR3: CASSPLGRASAQYF
J: TRBJ2-1; length: 17; size: many; D: .; V: TRBV5-5; DNA: TGTGCCAGCAGCTCACTTGGTGGGGATAGCTCCTACAATGAGCAGTTCTTC; CDR3: CASSSLGGDSSYNEQFF
J: TRBJ1-1; length: 20; size: few; D: TRBD1; V: TRBV9; DNA: TGTGCCAGCAGCGGGAGCTCTGGTTGGGACAGGGGGAACTTGAACACTGAAGCTTTCTTT; CDR3: CASSGSSGWDRGNLNTEAFF
J: TRBJ1-1; length: 13; size: many; D: .; V: TRBV12-3/TRBV12-4; DNA: TGTGCCAGCAGTTTAAGCCCCCGGCCGGCAGCTTTCTTT; CDR3: CASSLSPRPAAFF
J: TRBJ2-7; length: 17; size: few; D: TRBD2; V: TRBV12-3/TRBV12-4; DNA: TGTGCCAGCAGTTTCCGTAGTGGTACTAGCGGATCCTACGAGCAGTACTTC; CDR3: CASSFRSGTSGSYEQYF
J: TRBJ1-5; length: 15; size: many; D: TRBD1; V: TRBV20-1; DNA: TGCAGTGCTAGAGATGGGACAGGGCTCCGTCAGCCCCAGCATTTT; CDR3: CSARDGTGLRQPQHF
J: TRBJ1-3; length: 15; size: few; D: .; V: TRBV4-2; DNA: TGTGCCAGCAGCCAAGATGAACGAGCTGGAAACACCATATATTTT; CDR3: CASSQDERAGNTIYF
J: TRBJ1-5; length: 12; size: many; D: .; V: TRBV5-1; DNA: TGTGCCAGCAGTTTAGCGGGTCAGCCCCAGCATTTT; CDR3: CASSLAGQPQHF
J: TRBJ2-1; length: 14; size: many; D: .; V: TRBV6-2/TRBV6-3; DNA: TGTGCCAGCAGTTACTCCAGGGGGGCTAATGAGCAGTTCTTC; CDR3: CASSYSRGANEQFF
J: TRBJ2-1; length: 15; size: many; D: TRBD2; V: TRBV5-4; DNA: TGTGCCAGCAGCCTAAGCGGGGATCCCTACAATGAGCAGTTCTTC; CDR3: CASSLSGDPYNEQFF
J: TRBJ2-3; length: 15; size: few; D: .; V: TRBV2; DNA: TGTGCCAGCAGTAATGGACGCCACCGTCCGGATACGCAGTATTTT; CDR3: CASSNGRHRPDTQYF
J: TRBJ2-1; length: 14; size: .; D: TRBD1; V: TRBV6-9; DNA: TGTGCCCCGACAGGGGGGGGCCCCTACAATGAGCAGTTCTTC; CDR3: CAPTGGGPYNEQFF
J: TRBJ2-5; length: 16; size: few; D: TRBD2; V: TRBV5-5; DNA: TGTGCCAGCAGCTTGTTATCAGGGAGGGTTGGAGAGACCCAGTACTTC; CDR3: CASSLLSGRVGETQYF
J: TRBJ2-1; length: 16; size: few; D: TRBD2; V: TRBV7-8; DNA: TGTGCCAGCAGCCCGGGTGGTAGCGGGAAAGTCAATGAGCAGTTCTTC; CDR3: CASSPGGSGKVNEQFF
J: TRBJ2-7; length: 15; size: .; D: .; V: TRBV5-1; DNA: TGCGCCAGCAGCTTGGACGCGGGGTGCCTCTACGAGCAGTACTTC; CDR3: CASSLDAGCLYEQYF
J: TRBJ2-7; length: 16; size: .; D: .; V: TRBV11-2; DNA: TGTGCCAGCAGCTTAGTCCTCGGGCTAAGGCGTTACGAGCAGTACTTC; CDR3: CASSLVLGLRRYEQYF
J: TRBJ2-5; length: 16; size: few; D: TRBD2; V: TRBV4-1; DNA: TGCGCCAGCAGCCAGGCTGCTGCGGGGGTGGCGGAGACCCAGTACTTC; CDR3: CASSQAAAGVAETQYF
J: TRBJ2-5; length: 14; size: few; D: TRBD2; V: TRBV15; DNA: TGTGCCACCAGCTTTCTAGCGGGGGGTGAGACCCAGTACTTC; CDR3: CATSFLAGGETQYF
J: TRBJ2-5; length: 14; size: few; D: .; V: TRBV7-9; DNA: TGTGCCAGCAGCTCCGCGGTGGGGATAGAGACCCAGTACTTC; CDR3: CASSSAVGIETQYF
J: TRBJ2-5; length: 13; size: few; D: .; V: TRBV5-1; DNA: TGCGCCAGCAGCCCGGCTACCTTAGAGACCCAGTACTTC; CDR3: CASSPATLETQYF
J: TRBJ2-2; length: 14; size: .; D: .; V: TRBV27; DNA: TGTGCCAGCAGACGGCTAGCGAACACCGGGGAGCTGTTTTTT; CDR3: CASRRLANTGELFF
J: TRBJ2-2; length: 15; size: many; D: .; V: TRBV6-2/TRBV6-3; DNA: TGTGCCAGCAGGACGGGACGGACGAACACCGGGGAGCTGTTTTTT; CDR3: CASRTGRTNTGELFF
J: TRBJ1-2; length: 14; size: many; D: .; V: TRBV28; DNA: TGTGCCAGCAGCGAAGGGCGGGTTCACTATGGCTACACCTTC; CDR3: CASSEGRVHYGYTF
J: TRBJ2-3; length: 16; size: .; D: .; V: TRBV5-1; DNA: TGCACCAGCGGACAGGGTGACGCAGCGGGAGCAGATACGCAGTATTTT; CDR3: CTSGQGDAAGADTQYF
J: TRBJ2-1; length: 18; size: many; D: .; V: TRBV12-3/TRBV12-4; DNA: TGTGCCAGCAGTTTCGACGATTTGGGGGGTAGATCCTACAATGAGCAGTTCTTC; CDR3: CASSFDDLGGRSYNEQFF
J: TRBJ2-7; length: 15; size: few; D: .; V: TRBV15; DNA: TGTGCCACCAGCAGAGATAGGGCGGTTGGGATAGAGCAGTACTTC; CDR3: CATSRDRAVGIEQYF
J: TRBJ2-3; length: 15; size: few; D: .; V: TRBV6-5; DNA: TGTGCCAGCAGTTACGACCCGTCGGCCGAGCGAACGCAGTATTTT; CDR3: CASSYDPSAERTQYF
J: TRBJ1-1; length: 13; size: .; D: .; V: TRBV7-8; DNA: TGTGCCAGCAGCTCGACAGGCGGGGGTGAAGCTTTCTTT; CDR3: CASSSTGGGEAFF
J: TRBJ2-1; length: 14; size: few; D: TRBD1; V: TRBV7-2; DNA: TGTGCCGGCAGCCCGGGGACAGGCTACAATGAGCAGTTCTTC; CDR3: CAGSPGTGYNEQFF
J: TRBJ1-1; length: 15; size: few; D: .; V: TRBV6-1; DNA: TGTGCCAGCACTCCTGAAGGGGGGGGCGGCACTGAAGCTTTCTTT; CDR3: CASTPEGGGGTEAFF
J: TRBJ2-2; length: 13; size: many; D: .; V: TRBV12-3/TRBV12-4; DNA: TGTGCCAGCATCGGGAGTAACACCGGGGAGCTGTTTTTT; CDR3: CASIGSNTGELFF
J: TRBJ2-5; length: 15; size: .; D: TRBD1; V: TRBV20-1; DNA: TGCAGTGCTGTGGGTGGACAGGGCAGGGGGGAGACCCAGTACTTC; CDR3: CSAVGGQGRGETQYF
J: TRBJ2-7; length: 15; size: .; D: TRBD2; V: TRBV11-2; DNA: TGTGCCAGCAGCTTTACTAGCGCTCATACCTACGAGCAGTACTTC; CDR3: CASSFTSAHTYEQYF
J: TRBJ2-5; length: 13; size: .; D: .; V: TRBV20-1; DNA: TGCAGTGCTAGTACTGGGGGCGTGGAGACCCAGTACTTC; CDR3: CSASTGGVETQYF
J: TRBJ2-1; length: 16; size: few; D: TRBD1; V: TRBV7-8; DNA: TGTGCCAGCAGCTACGACAGGGTTCGTCCCTACAATGAGCAGTTCTTC; CDR3: CASSYDRVRPYNEQFF
J: TRBJ2-5; length: 16; size: .; D: TRBD2; V: TRBV29-1; DNA: TGCAGCGTTGAAGGGCTAGCGGGAGGGCCAGTAGAGACCCAGTACTTC; CDR3: CSVEGLAGGPVETQYF
J: TRBJ2-7; length: 12; size: few; D: .; V: TRBV20-1; DNA: TGCAGTGTTCGCAAACCCTCCTACGAGCAGTACTTC; CDR3: CSVRKPSYEQYF
J: TRBJ1-1; length: 12; size: many; D: TRBD1; V: TRBV27; DNA: TGTGCCAGCAGCACAGGGGGCACTGAAGCTTTCTTT; CDR3: CASSTGGTEAFF
J: TRBJ1-3; length: 16; size: many; D: TRBD1; V: TRBV11-2; DNA: TGTGCCAGCAGCCAGTACAGGGGGCGACTTGGAAACACCATATATTTT; CDR3: CASSQYRGRLGNTIYF
J: TRBJ1-2; length: 12; size: few; D: .; V: TRBV20-1; DNA: TGCAGTGCCGCACGGGGAGGGGATGGCTACACCTTC; CDR3: CSAARGGDGYTF
J: TRBJ2-7; length: 15; size: few; D: .; V: TRBV29-1; DNA: TGCAGCGTGGAGACGCCGGATGGCGCACTGGGCGAGCAGTACTTC; CDR3: CSVETPDGALGEQYF
J: TRBJ2-3; length: 13; size: .; D: TRBD2; V: TRBV24-1; DNA: TGTGCCACCAGTGTTCCCGGGAGGGCCGCGCAGTATTTT; CDR3: CATSVPGRAAQYF
J: TRBJ2-7; length: 11; size: few; D: .; V: TRBV2; DNA: TGTGCCAGCAGTGGTCTAGCCGAGCAGTACTTC; CDR3: CASSGLAEQYF
J: TRBJ2-1; length: 16; size: many; D: .; V: TRBV4-3; DNA: TGCGCCAGCAGCCAAGATGGGGGTTTCGTCTACAATGAGCAGTTCTTC; CDR3: CASSQDGGFVYNEQFF
J: TRBJ1-4; length: 14; size: few; D: .; V: TRBV7-2; DNA: TGTGCCAGCAGCTTAGCCGGGGCGGGGGAAAAACTGTTTTTT; CDR3: CASSLAGAGEKLFF
J: TRBJ2-1; length: 13; size: few; D: .; V: TRBV29-1; DNA: TGCAGCATCAGGACGGAGCGTTACAATGAGCAGTTCTTC; CDR3: CSIRTERYNEQFF
J: TRBJ2-3; length: 15; size: many; D: .; V: TRBV6-1; DNA: TGTGCCAGCAGTCCCGGTCTATTGGGGAGAGATACGCAGTATTTT; CDR3: CASSPGLLGRDTQYF
J: TRBJ2-3; length: 15; size: .; D: .; V: TRBV29-1; DNA: TGCAGCGTTGGAGAATCGGGCCAAAGCACAGATACGCAGTATTTT; CDR3: CSVGESGQSTDTQYF
J: TRBJ1-4; length: 15; size: .; D: .; V: TRBV20-1; DNA: TGCAGTGCTAGAGATGTTATGGCGGAAGCGGGAAAACTGTTTTTT; CDR3: CSARDVMAEAGKLFF
J: TRBJ1-2; length: 12; size: .; D: TRBD1; V: TRBV6-2/TRBV6-3; DNA: TGTGCCAGCAGAAAGACAGGGGGCAGCTACACCTTC; CDR3: CASRKTGGSYTF
J: TRBJ2-1; length: 17; size: few; D: TRBD2; V: TRBV29-1; DNA: TGCAGCGTTGTAGGACTAGCGGGGGAGTCCTCCTACAATGAGCAGTTCTTC; CDR3: CSVVGLAGESSYNEQFF
J: TRBJ2-2; length: 18; size: .; D: TRBD1; V: TRBV11-2; DNA: TGTGCCAGCAGCCTACTACTATTCGGGACAGCGAACACCGGGGAGCTGTTTTTT; CDR3: CASSLLLFGTANTGELFF
J: TRBJ2-5; length: 15; size: few; D: TRBD1; V: TRBV5-4; DNA: TGTGCCAGCAGCTTGGCGACAGGGTGGAAAGAGACCCAGTACTTC; CDR3: CASSLATGWKETQYF
J: TRBJ1-3; length: 14; size: .; D: .; V: TRBV12-3/TRBV12-4; DNA: TGTGCCAGCAGTTTAGGCGGGCGCGGAAACACCATATATTTT; CDR3: CASSLGGRGNTIYF
J: TRBJ2-1; length: 18; size: .; D: TRBD1; V: TRBV28; DNA: TGTGCCAGCAGTCAGGGACAGGGAGGAAGTATAATGTTGAATGAGCAGTTCTTC; CDR3: CASSQGQGGSIMLNEQFF
J: TRBJ2-2; length: 13; size: many; D: .; V: TRBV28; DNA: TGTGCCAGCCGGGCGGCGAACACCGGGGAGCTGTTTTTT; CDR3: CASRAANTGELFF